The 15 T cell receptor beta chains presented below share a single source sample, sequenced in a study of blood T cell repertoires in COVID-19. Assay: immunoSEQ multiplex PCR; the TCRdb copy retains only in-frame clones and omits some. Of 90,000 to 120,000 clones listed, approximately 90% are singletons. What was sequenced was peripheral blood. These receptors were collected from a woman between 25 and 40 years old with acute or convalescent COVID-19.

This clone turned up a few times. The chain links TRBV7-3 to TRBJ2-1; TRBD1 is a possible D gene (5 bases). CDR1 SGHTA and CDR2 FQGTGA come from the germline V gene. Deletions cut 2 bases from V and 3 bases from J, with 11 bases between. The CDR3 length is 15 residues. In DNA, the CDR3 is TGTGCCAGCAGCTTAGGGGCCCCGGGCTACAATGAGCAGTTCTTC. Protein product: CASSLGAPGYNEQFF.

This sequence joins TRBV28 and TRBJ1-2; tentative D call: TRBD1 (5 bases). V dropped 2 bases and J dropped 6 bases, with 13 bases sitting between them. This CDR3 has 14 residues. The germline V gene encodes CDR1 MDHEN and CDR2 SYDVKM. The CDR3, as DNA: TGTGCCAGCAGTTTACGGGGGAGGGGAGATGGCTACACCTTC. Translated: CASSLRGRGDGYTF.

CDR3 sequence: CASGRGATDTQYF. In nucleotides, the CDR3 is TGTGCCAGCGGGCGGGGGGCAACAGATACGCAGTATTTT. The chain is built from TRBV3-1 (or the pseudogene TRBV3-2) and TRBJ2-3; 8 nucleotides match TRBD2. V shed 8 bases, J shed 3 bases, and the junction held 4 bases outside the gene matches. This CDR3 spans 13 amino acids. Germline CDR1 is LGHDT and CDR2 is YNNKEL (reference sequence).

CDR3 sequence (DNA): TGTGCCAGCAGCCTAGACCATAATACAGGCCTAGGGCAGTTCTTC. Protein sequence: CASSLDHNTGLGQFF. V and J are TRBV7-2 and TRBJ2-1; D might be TRBD1 (5 bases). CDR1 and CDR2 (germline): SGHTA, FQGNSA. V was shortened by 5 bases and J by 12 bases, with 23 bases between the two germline ends. The CDR3 runs to 15 residues.

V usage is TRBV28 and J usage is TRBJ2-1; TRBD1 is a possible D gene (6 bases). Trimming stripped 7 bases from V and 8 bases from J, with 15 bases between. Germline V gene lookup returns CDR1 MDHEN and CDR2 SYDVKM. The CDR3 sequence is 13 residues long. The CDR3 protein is CASKPPGVYEQFF. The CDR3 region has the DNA TGTGCCAGCAAACCTCCAGGGGTCTATGAGCAGTTCTTC.

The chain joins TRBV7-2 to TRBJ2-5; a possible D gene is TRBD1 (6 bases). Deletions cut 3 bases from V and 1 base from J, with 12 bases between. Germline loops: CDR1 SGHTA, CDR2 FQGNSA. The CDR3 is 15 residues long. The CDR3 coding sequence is TGTGCCAGCAGCTTCCAACTAGGGGGCCAAGAGACCCAGTACTTC. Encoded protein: CASSFQLGGQETQYF.

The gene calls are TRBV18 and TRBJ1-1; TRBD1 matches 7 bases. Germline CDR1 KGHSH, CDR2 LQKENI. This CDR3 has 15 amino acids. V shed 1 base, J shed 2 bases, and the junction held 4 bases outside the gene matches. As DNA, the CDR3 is TGTGCCAGCTCACCACAAACAGGGGTCAACACTGAAGCTTTCTTT. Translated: CASSPQTGVNTEAFF. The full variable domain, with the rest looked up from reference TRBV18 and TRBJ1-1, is NAGVMQNPRHLVRRRGQEARLRCSPMKGHSHVYWYRQLPEEGLKFMVYLQKENIIDESGMPKERFSAEFPKEGPSILRIQQVVRGDSAAYFCASSPQTGVNTEAFFGQGTRLTVV.

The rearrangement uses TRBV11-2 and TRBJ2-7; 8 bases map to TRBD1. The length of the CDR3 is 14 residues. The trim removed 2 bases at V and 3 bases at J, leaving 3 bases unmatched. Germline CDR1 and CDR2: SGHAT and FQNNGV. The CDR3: CASSLIDRGYEQYF. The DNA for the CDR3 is TGTGCCAGCAGCTTAATCGACAGGGGCTACGAGCAGTACTTC.

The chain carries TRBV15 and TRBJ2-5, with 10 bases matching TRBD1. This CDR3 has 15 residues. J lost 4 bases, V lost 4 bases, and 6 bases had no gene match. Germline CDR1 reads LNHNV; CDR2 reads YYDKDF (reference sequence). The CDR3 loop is CATSTRDRGRETQYF. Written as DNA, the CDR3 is TGTGCCACCAGCACCCGGGACAGGGGCCGAGAGACCCAGTACTTC.

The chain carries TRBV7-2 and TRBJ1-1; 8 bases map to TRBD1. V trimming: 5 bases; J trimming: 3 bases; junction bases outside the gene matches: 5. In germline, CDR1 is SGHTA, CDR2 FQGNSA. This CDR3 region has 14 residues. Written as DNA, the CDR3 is TGTGCCAGCAGCCGCCGGACAGGGTACACTGAAGCTTTCTTT. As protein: CASSRRTGYTEAFF.

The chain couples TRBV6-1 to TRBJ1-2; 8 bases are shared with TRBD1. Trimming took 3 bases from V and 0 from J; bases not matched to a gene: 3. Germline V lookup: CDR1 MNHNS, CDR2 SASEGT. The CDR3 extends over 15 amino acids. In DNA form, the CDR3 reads TGTGCCAGCAGTGAGTTGACAGGGGCTAACTATGGCTACACCTTC. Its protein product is CASSELTGANYGYTF.

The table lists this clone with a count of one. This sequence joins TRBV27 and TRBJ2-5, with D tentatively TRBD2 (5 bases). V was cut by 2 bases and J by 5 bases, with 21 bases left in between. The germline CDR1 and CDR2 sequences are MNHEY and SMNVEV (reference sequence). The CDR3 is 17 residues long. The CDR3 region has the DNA TGTGCCAGCAGTTTACTTTTCGAGGGTAAAAAAGGGGAGACCCAGTACTTC. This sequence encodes CASSLLFEGKKGETQYF.

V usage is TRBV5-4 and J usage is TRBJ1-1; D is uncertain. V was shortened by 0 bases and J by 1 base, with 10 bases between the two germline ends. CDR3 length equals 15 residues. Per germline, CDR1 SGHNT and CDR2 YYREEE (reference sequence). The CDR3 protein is CASSLAQTQNTEAFF. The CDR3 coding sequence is TGTGCCAGCAGCTTGGCCCAGACACAGAACACTGAAGCTTTCTTT.

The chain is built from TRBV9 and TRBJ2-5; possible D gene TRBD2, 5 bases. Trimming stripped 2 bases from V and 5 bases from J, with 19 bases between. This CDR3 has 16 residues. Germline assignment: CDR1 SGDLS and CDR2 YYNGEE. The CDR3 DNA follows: TGTGCCAGCAGCGTTAGTCTAGCAGGAAAAGGGGAGACCCAGTACTTC. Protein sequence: CASSVSLAGKGETQYF. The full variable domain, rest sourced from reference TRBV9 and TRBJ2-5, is DSGVTQTPKHLITATGQRVTLRCSPRSGDLSVYWYQQSLDQGLQFLIQYYNGEERAKGNILERFSAQQFPDLHSELNLSSLELGDSALYFCASSVSLAGKGETQYFGPGTRLLVL.

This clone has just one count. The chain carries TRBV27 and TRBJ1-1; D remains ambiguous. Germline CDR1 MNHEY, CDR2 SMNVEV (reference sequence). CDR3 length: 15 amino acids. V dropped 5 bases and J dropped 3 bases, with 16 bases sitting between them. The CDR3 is CASSPHRNGDTEAFF. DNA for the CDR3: TGTGCCAGCAGTCCCCACCGAAACGGGGACACTGAAGCTTTCTTT.